A single sample is the source of the 8 T cell receptor beta chains below, sequenced in a study of OX40 agonist ivuxolimab in advanced cancers. Sequenced by immunoSEQ multiplex PCR; TCRdb stores in-frame clones only, minus some. Of tens of thousands of clones in the sample, over 75% are singletons; the top ten hold approximately 0.98%. Specimen: CD4+ or CD8+ T cells sorted from blood, collected in a trial of the OX40 agonist ivuxolimab. These receptors were taken from an adult with an advanced solid tumor such as melanoma, head and neck, liver or kidney cancer.

V and J are TRBV9 and TRBJ1-3, with 7 bases matching TRBD1. Germline CDR1 is SGDLS and CDR2 is YYNGEE. V dropped 0 bases and J dropped 3; count of bases not matched to a gene: 9. The CDR3 extends over 17 amino acids. CDR3 in DNA: TGTGCCAGCAGCGTAGGAGGAACAGGGGCTATTGGAAACACCATATATTTT. It is translated as CASSVGGTGAIGNTIYF.

The V call is TRBV30, the J call TRBJ1-4; D is unclear. The CDR3 is 16 amino acids. Looked up from germline, CDR1 is GTSNPN and CDR2 is SVGIG (reference sequence). Trimming stripped 0 bases from V and 1 base from J, with 12 bases between. The CDR3 DNA reads as TGTGCCTGGAGTGTACACACCTTCAGAACTAATGAAAAACTGTTTTTT. This sequence encodes CAWSVHTFRTNEKLFF.

CDR3 amino acids: CASSRLVPDETQYF. The CDR3 coding sequence is TGCGCCAGCAGCCGACTAGTACCCGACGAGACCCAGTACTTC. The chain links TRBV4-1 to TRBJ2-5; D is possibly TRBD2 (6 bases). V was clipped by 4 bases and J by 5 bases, with 14 bases between them. This CDR3 comprises 14 residues. Germline CDR1 is MGHRA and CDR2 is YSYEKL.

This CDR3 is CASSQKTGGYYGYTF. Written as DNA, the CDR3 is TGTGCCAGCAGCCAGAAAACAGGGGGTTACTATGGCTACACCTTC. The chain is built from TRBV14 and TRBJ1-2, with 8 bases lining up with TRBD1. Germline CDR1 reads SGHDN; CDR2 reads FVKESK. The trim removed 3 bases at V and 3 bases at J, leaving 6 bases unmatched. This CDR3 is 15 amino acids long.

This clone was seen a few times. V gene TRBV18 combines with J gene TRBJ1-5; D unresolved. The CDR3 consists of 13 residues. The germline gives CDR1 KGHSH, CDR2 LQKENI. The V end lost 6 bases, the J end lost 4 bases, and 10 bases lay between the germline ends. CDR3 sequence (DNA): TGTGCCAGCTCCCAGACTGTTAATCAGCCCCAGCATTTT. Protein: CASSQTVNQPQHF.

With regard to this clone: The CDR3 ends on some other residue instead of the conserved phenylalanine or tryptophan, so this is likely a read error. The chain employs TRBV7-2 and TRBJ1-1, with 9 nucleotides matching TRBD1. Germline values: CDR1 SGHTA, CDR2 FQGNSA. The CDR3 spans 14 residues. V shed 5 bases and J 5 bases; nucleotides not matched to a gene: 6. The CDR3, as DNA: TGTGCCAGCAGCCAGACAGGGGGTAGGACTGAAGCTTTCCTT. Translation: CASSQTGGRTEAFL.

This clone appeared once. The V gene is TRBV7-2, the J gene TRBJ1-1, with D perhaps TRBD1 (6 bases). CDR1 is SGHTA, CDR2 FQGNSA, per germline. The CDR3 has 13 residues. Trimming left V 5 bases short and J 8 bases short, with 15 bases between. This chain's CDR3 is CASSPARQAEAFF. The CDR3 DNA reads TGTGCCAGCAGCCCCGCCCGACAGGCCGAAGCTTTCTTT.

The rearrangement links TRBV6-1 to TRBJ2-2; D gene uncertain. The germline V gene encodes CDR1 MNHNS and CDR2 SASEGT. The CDR3 contains 13 residues. Trimming stripped 6 bases from V and 6 bases from J, with 11 bases between. CDR3 in amino acids: CASRYGVSGELFF. CDR3 nucleotides: TGTGCCAGCAGATACGGCGTTTCCGGGGAGCTGTTTTTT.